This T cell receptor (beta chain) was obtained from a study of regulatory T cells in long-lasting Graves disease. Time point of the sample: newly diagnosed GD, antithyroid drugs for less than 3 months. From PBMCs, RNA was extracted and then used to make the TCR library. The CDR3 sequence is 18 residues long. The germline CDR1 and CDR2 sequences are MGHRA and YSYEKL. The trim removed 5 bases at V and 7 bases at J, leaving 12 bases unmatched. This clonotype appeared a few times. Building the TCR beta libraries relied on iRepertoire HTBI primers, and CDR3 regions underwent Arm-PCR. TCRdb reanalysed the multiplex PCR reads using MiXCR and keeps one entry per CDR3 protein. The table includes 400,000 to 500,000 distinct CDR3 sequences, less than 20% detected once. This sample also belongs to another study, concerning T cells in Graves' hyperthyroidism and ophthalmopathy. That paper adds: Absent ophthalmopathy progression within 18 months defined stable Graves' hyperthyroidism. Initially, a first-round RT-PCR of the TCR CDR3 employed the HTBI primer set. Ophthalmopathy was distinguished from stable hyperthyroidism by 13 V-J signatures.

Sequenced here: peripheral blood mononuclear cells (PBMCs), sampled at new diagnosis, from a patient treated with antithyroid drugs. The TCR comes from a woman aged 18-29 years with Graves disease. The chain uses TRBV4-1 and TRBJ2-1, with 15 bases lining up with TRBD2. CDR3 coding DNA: TGCGCCAGCAGCTCAGAAAGGACTAGCGGGAGGGCCAATAATGAGCAGTTCTTC. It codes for CASSSERTSGRANNEQFF.